This T cell receptor (beta chain) was sequenced during a study of T cells in Graves' hyperthyroidism and ophthalmopathy. This clonotype has ten or more counts. Patients aged 18 to 65 had newly diagnosed hyperthyroidism lasting under 2 months. V was trimmed by 5 bases and J by 0 bases, leaving 14 bases between them. The CDR3 has 15 residues. Germline assignment: CDR1 SGHVS and CDR2 FQNEAQ. The CDR3 regions of TCR beta were amplified from RNA transcripts. Carried out on the TCR CDR3, a first-round RT-PCR used the HTBI primer set. One entry per CDR3 protein results from TCRdb running MiXCR on the multiplex PCR reads. The top ten clones hold approximately 13% of a sample with around 500,000 distinct CDR3 sequences, 12% to 15% of them seen once.

The receptor comes from a woman aged 40 to 50 with Graves' hyperthyroidism. This rearrangement joins TRBV7-8 to TRBJ2-7; no clear D gene. The sample was blood. The CDR3 DNA reads as TGTGCCAGCAGCCCGGGCGAGATGATCTCCTACGAGCAGTACTTC. Amino acid sequence: CASSPGEMISYEQYF.